A selection of T cell receptor beta chains follows, all from one sample in a study of shared clonotypes between healthy human individuals. The protocol was immunoSEQ multiplex PCR, while the TCRdb copy is restricted to in-frame clones and leaves out a portion. This sample has roughly 2,000,000 clones; over 85% occur once, and the top ten carry more than 0.9%. The sequencing sample was made of naive CD8+ T cells sorted from blood. These receptor sequences come from a man aged 18 to 30 in good health. CDR3s include the opening cysteine and the closing phenylalanine or tryptophan. The D gene is left open where the match is weak. Expanded clones are given a class, and other clones once, few, many or no size at all.

clone_size	v_call	d_call	j_call	cdr3_nt	cdr3_aa
NA	TRBV5-6	NA	TRBJ2-3	TGTGCCAGCAGCGTAGGGTGGATAGGCGCAGATACGCAGTATTTT	CASSVGWIGADTQYF
NA	TRBV5-6	TRBD2	TRBJ2-7	TGTGCCAGCAGTAGCGGGACTTACGAGCAGTACTTC	CASSSGTYEQYF
NA	TRBV14	NA	TRBJ1-2	TGTGCCAGCAGCCAAGAGGAGGCAGGGTACGACTATGGCTACACCTTC	CASSQEEAGYDYGYTF
NA	TRBV2	TRBD2	TRBJ2-2	TGTGCCAAAGAAACCGGGGGGAGTAGCGGAAACACCGGGGAGCTGTTTTTT	CAKETGGSSGNTGELFF
NA	TRBV6-5	TRBD1	TRBJ2-1	TGTGCCAGCAGTTACGACAGGGGGACCTACAATGAGCAGTTCTTC	CASSYDRGTYNEQFF
NA	TRBV11-2	NA	TRBJ2-7	TGTGCCAGCAGCTCCACCAACGGGGACGGACTGGGGGGCGAGCAGTACTTC	CASSSTNGDGLGGEQYF
NA	TRBV10-2	NA	TRBJ2-7	TGCGCCAGCAGTGAGTCGACGTTAGCGGTCTCCTACGAGCAGTACTTC	CASSESTLAVSYEQYF
NA	TRBV5-1	NA	TRBJ2-7	TGCGCCAGCAGCTTAACCGGGACACCGCACTCCTACGAGCAGTACTTC	CASSLTGTPHSYEQYF
NA	TRBV7-6	NA	TRBJ2-7	TGTGCCAGCAGCTTAGACGGACCCTACTCCTACGAGCAGTACTTC	CASSLDGPYSYEQYF
NA	TRBV5-4	NA	TRBJ1-1	TGTGCCAGCAGCGACAGAGTGGGGATGAACACTGAAGCTTTCTTT	CASSDRVGMNTEAFF
NA	TRBV6-1	TRBD1	TRBJ1-5	TGTGCCAGCAGTGAACGGACAGGGGTTGAGCCCCAGCATTTT	CASSERTGVEPQHF
NA	TRBV28	NA	TRBJ2-7	TGTGCCGGAAGGGACGATAGCTCCTACGAGCAGTACTTC	CAGRDDSSYEQYF
few	TRBV19	NA	TRBJ2-1	TGTGCCAGTAGTATCTTGGAAAGAGCGGTGGATGAGCAGTTCTTC	CASSILERAVDEQFF
NA	TRBV9	TRBD2	TRBJ2-7	TGTGCCAGCAGCCCGACTAGCGGGGGGGAAGAGCAGTACTTC	CASSPTSGGEEQYF
once	TRBV7-2	TRBD2	TRBJ2-7	TGTGCCAGCAGCGGGCGTCCGGGACTAGGCTACGAGCAGTACTTC	CASSGRPGLGYEQYF
once	TRBV5-1	NA	TRBJ1-1	TGCGCCAGCAGCATAGGGCCAGAAACTGAAGCTTTCTTT	CASSIGPETEAFF
NA	TRBV5-6	TRBD1	TRBJ1-2	TGTGCCAGCAGCTCCGGGACAGGGCTCCTTAACTATGGCTACACCTTC	CASSSGTGLLNYGYTF
NA	TRBV11-2	TRBD1	TRBJ2-7	TGTGCCAGCAGCCATCGACAGGGGCTCTCCTACGAGCAGTACTTC	CASSHRQGLSYEQYF
NA	TRBV4-3	TRBD2	TRBJ2-2	TGCGCCAGCAGCCTCCAGGGAGGGACCGGGGAGCTGTTTTTT	CASSLQGGTGELFF
NA	TRBV7-6	TRBD2	TRBJ2-1	TGTGCCAGCAGCTTATCTAGCGGACCGTCCTACAATGAGCAGTTCTTC	CASSLSSGPSYNEQFF
NA	TRBV27	TRBD2	TRBJ2-1	TGTGCCAGCAGCACCTGGACTAGCGGGTGGTTGGATGAGCAGTTCTTC	CASSTWTSGWLDEQFF
NA	TRBV7-9	NA	TRBJ2-5	TGTGCCAGCAGCTCCCCCCTGGGGCGAGAGACCCAGTACTTC	CASSSPLGRETQYF
NA	TRBV5-6	TRBD2	TRBJ2-5	TGTGCCAGCAGTTCGGGGCCCACTAGCGGGTCGGAGACCCAGTACTTC	CASSSGPTSGSETQYF
NA	TRBV5-1	NA	TRBJ2-3	TGCGCCAGCAGCTTGATGTTGGGCACAGATACGCAGTATTTT	CASSLMLGTDTQYF
NA	TRBV5-6	TRBD2	TRBJ2-1	TGTGCCAGCAGCTTAGAGGGACTAGGAACCTTGGGTGAGCAGTTCTTC	CASSLEGLGTLGEQFF
NA	TRBV6-5	NA	TRBJ1-2	TGTGCCAGCAGTTACTCAGAGGGTATCAACTATGGCTACACCTTC	CASSYSEGINYGYTF
NA	TRBV30	TRBD1	TRBJ1-4	TGTGCCTGGAGTACCGGGACAGGGTGGAATGAAAAACTGTTTTTT	CAWSTGTGWNEKLFF
NA	TRBV4-3	TRBD2	TRBJ2-1	TGCGCCAGCAGCCAAGTGAGCGGGGTCAATGAGCAGTTCTTC	CASSQVSGVNEQFF